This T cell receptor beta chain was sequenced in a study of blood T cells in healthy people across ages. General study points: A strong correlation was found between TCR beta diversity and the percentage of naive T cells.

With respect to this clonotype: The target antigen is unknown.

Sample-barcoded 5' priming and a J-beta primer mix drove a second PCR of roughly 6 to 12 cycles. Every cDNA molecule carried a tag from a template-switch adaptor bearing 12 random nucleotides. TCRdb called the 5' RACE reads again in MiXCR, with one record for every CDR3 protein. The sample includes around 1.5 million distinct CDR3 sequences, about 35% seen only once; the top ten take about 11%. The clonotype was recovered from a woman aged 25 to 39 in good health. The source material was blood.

CDR3 sequence reads: CASSPHLGLSGANVLTF. Written as DNA, the CDR3 is TGTGCCAGCAGTCCACACCTGGGGCTCTCTGGGGCCAACGTCCTGACTTTC. The rearrangement uses TRBV28 and TRBJ2-6; TRBD1 is a possible D gene (5 bases). The CDR3 runs 17 residues. Germline lookup yields CDR1 MDHEN and CDR2 SYDVKM. V gave up 5 bases and J gave up 0 bases, with 14 bases separating them.